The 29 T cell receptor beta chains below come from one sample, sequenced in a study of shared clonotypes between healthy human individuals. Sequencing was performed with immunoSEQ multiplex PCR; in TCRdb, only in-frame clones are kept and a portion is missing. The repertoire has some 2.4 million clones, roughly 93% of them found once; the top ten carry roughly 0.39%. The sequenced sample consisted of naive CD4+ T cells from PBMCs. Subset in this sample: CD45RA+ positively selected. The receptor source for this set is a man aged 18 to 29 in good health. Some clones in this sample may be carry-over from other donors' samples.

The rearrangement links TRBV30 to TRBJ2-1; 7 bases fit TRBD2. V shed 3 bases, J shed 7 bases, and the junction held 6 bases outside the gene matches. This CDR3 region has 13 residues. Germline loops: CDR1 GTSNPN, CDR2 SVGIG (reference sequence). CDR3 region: CAWRRELVNEQFF. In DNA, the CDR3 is TGTGCCTGGAGGCGGGAGTTGGTTAATGAGCAGTTCTTC. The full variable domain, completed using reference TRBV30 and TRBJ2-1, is SQTIHQWPATLVQPVGSPLSLECTVEGTSNPNLYWYRQAAGRGLQLLFYSVGIGQISSEVPQNLSASRPQDRQFILSSKKLLLSDSGFYLCAWRRELVNEQFFGPGTRLTVL.

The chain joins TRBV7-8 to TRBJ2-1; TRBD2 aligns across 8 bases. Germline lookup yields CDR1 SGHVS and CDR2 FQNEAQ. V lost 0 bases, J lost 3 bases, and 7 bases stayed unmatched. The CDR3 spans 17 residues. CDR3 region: CASSLARAREGYNEQFF. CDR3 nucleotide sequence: TGTGCCAGCAGCTTAGCCCGGGCCCGGGAGGGCTACAATGAGCAGTTCTTC.

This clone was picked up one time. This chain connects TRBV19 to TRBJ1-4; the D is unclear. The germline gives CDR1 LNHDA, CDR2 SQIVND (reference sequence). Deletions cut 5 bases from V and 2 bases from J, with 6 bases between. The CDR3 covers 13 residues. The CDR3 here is CASSWWTNEKLFF. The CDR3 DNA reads TGTGCCAGTAGTTGGTGGACTAATGAAAAACTGTTTTTT.

CDR3 nucleotide sequence: TGCGCCAGCAGGAAGACAGGGGGCGCGCCCCTCGGCTACACCTTC. It encodes CASRKTGGAPLGYTF. The gene calls are TRBV4-1 and TRBJ1-2; TRBD1 matches 10 bases. V dropped 6 bases and J dropped 8; count of bases not matched to a gene: 12. The germline CDR1 and CDR2 sequences are MGHRA and YSYEKL. The CDR3 totals 15 residues.

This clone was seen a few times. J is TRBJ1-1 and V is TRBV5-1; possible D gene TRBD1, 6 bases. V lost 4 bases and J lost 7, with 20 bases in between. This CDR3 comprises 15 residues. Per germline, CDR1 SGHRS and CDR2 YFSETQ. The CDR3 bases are TGCGCCAGCAGCCCGAGTGCGGGACAATTCGATGAAGCTTTCTTT. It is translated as CASSPSAGQFDEAFF.

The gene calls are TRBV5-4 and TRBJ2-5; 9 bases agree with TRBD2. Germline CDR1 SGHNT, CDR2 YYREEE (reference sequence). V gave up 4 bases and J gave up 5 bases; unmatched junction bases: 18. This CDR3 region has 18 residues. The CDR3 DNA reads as TGTGCCAGCAGCCCAGTGAGCGGGAGGCTGGGGATGGGGGAGACCCAGTACTTC. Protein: CASSPVSGRLGMGETQYF.

As DNA, the CDR3 is TGTGCCAGCAGACAGGCAGGGCAGGCTCAGCCCCAGCATTTT. Residues: CASRQAGQAQPQHF. J is TRBJ1-5 and V is TRBV6-5; a possible D gene is TRBD1 (5 bases). The germline V gene encodes CDR1 MNHEY and CDR2 SVGAGI. CDR3 length equals 14 residues. The V end lost 6 bases, the J end lost 6 bases, and 15 bases lay between the germline ends.

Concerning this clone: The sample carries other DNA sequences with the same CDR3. As DNA, the CDR3 is TGTGCCACCAGCAGAGATCGAGGGGAGACCCAGTACTTC. Encoded protein: CATSRDRGETQYF. This sequence joins TRBV15 and TRBJ2-5, with D possibly TRBD2 on 5 matching bases. The CDR3 is 13 residues long. Germline lookup yields CDR1 LNHNV and CDR2 YYDKDF (reference sequence). V lost 0 bases and J lost 5, with 7 bases in between.

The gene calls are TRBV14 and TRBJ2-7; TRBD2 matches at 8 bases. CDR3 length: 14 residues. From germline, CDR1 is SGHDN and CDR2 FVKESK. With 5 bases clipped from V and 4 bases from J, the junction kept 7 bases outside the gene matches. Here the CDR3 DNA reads TGTGCCAGCAGCTTCTATCGGGGGGGTTACGAGCAGTACTTC. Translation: CASSFYRGGYEQYF.

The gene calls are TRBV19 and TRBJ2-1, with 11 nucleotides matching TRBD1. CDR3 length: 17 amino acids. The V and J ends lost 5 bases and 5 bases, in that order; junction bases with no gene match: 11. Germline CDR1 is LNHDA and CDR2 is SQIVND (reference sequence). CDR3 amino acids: CASSSPRTGGLDNEQFF. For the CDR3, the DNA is TGTGCCAGTAGTTCGCCGCGGACAGGGGGCCTGGACAATGAGCAGTTCTTC.

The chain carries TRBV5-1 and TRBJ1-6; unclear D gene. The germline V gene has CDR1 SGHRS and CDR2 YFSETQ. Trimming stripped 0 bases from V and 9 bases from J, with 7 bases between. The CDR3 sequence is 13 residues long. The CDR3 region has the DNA TGCGCCAGCAGCTTGGACACACCTTCACCCCTCCACTTT. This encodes CASSLDTPSPLHF.

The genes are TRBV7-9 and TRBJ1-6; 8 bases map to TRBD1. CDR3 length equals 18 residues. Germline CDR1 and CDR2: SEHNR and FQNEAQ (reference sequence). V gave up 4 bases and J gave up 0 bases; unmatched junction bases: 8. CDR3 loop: CASSSAQGASSYNSPLHF. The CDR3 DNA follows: TGTGCCAGCAGCTCCGCGCAGGGGGCAAGCTCCTATAATTCACCCCTCCACTTT.

The CDR3 DNA reads TGTGCCAGCAGCCGGACAGGCTTCTTCACAGATACGCAGTATTTT. The encoded protein is CASSRTGFFTDTQYF. The V and J genes are TRBV7-9 and TRBJ2-3, with TRBD1 matching over 7 bases. The CDR3 has 15 residues. V lost 5 bases to trimming and J lost 2 bases; unmatched junction nucleotides: 7. Germline loops: CDR1 SEHNR, CDR2 FQNEAQ (reference sequence).

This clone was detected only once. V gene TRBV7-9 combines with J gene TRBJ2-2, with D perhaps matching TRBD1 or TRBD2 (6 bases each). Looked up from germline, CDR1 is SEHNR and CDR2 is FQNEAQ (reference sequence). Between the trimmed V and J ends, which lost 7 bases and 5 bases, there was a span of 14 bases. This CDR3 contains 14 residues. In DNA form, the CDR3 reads TGTGCCAGCAATCGAGGGGGGTGGACCGGGGAGCTGTTTTTT. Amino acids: CASNRGGWTGELFF.

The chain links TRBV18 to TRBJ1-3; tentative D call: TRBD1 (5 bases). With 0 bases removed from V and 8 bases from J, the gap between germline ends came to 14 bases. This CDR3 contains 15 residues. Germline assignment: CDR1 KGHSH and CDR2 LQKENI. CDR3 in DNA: TGTGCCAGCTCACCACCGGCCAGGGTAGGGGACACCATATATTTT. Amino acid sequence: CASSPPARVGDTIYF.

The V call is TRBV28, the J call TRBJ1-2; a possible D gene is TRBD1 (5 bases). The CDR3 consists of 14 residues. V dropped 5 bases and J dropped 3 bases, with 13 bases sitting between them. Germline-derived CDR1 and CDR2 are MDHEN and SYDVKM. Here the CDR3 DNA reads TGTGCCAGCAGTCCCCTGGGACCTTACTATGGCTACACCTTC. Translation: CASSPLGPYYGYTF.

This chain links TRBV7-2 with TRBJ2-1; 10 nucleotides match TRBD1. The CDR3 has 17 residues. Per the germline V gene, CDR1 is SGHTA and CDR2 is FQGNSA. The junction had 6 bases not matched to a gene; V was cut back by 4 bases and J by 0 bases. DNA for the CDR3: TGTGCCAGCAGCTCCCGGAGGACAGGGGGCTCCTACAATGAGCAGTTCTTC. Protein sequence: CASSSRRTGGSYNEQFF.

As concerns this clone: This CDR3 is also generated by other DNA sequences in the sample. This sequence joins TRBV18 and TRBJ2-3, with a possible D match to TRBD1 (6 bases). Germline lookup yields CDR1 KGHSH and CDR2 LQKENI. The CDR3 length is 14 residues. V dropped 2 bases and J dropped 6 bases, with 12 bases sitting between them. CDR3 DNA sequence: TGTGCCAGCTCACCATTGGGGGCAACGGATACGCAGTATTTT. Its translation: CASSPLGATDTQYF.

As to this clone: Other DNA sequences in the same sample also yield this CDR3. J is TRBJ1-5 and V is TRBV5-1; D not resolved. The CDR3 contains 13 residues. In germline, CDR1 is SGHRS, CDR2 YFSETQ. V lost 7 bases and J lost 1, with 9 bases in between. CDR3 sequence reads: CASRHSSNQPQHF. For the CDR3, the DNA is TGCGCCAGCCGCCACTCAAGCAATCAGCCCCAGCATTTT.

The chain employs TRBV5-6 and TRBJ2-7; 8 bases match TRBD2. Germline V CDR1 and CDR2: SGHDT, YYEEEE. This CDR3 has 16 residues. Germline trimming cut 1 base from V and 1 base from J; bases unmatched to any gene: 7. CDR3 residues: CASSLPLTSVSYEQYF. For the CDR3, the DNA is TGTGCCAGCAGCTTGCCGCTGACTAGCGTGTCCTACGAGCAGTACTTC. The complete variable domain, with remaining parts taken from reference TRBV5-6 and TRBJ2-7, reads DAGVTQSPTHLIKTRGQQVTLRCSPKSGHDTVSWYQQALGQGPQFIFQYYEEEERQRGNFPDRFSGHQFPNYSSELNVNALLLGDSALYLCASSLPLTSVSYEQYFGPGTRLTVT.

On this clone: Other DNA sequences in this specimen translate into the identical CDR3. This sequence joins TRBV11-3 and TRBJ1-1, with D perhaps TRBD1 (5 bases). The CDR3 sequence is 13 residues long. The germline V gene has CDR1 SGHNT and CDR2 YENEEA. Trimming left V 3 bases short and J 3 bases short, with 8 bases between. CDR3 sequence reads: CASSLGVHTEAFF. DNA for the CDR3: TGTGCCAGCAGCTTGGGGGTCCACACTGAAGCTTTCTTT.

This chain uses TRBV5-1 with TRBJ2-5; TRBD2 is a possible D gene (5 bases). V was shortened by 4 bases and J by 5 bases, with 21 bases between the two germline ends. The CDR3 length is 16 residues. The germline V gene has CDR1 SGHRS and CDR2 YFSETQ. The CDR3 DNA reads TGCGCCAGCAGCCGGTTAGCCAAGGGAACGGGGGAGACCCAGTACTTC. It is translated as CASSRLAKGTGETQYF.

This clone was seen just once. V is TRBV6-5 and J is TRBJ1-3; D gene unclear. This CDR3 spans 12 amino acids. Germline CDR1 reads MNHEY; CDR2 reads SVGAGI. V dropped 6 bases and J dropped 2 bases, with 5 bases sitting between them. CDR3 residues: CASRGTGNTIYF. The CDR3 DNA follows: TGTGCCAGCAGGGGGACTGGAAACACCATATATTTT.

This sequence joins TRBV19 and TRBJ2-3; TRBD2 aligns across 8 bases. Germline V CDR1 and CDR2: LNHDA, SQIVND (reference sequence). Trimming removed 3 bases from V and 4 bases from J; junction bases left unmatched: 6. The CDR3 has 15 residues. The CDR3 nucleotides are TGTGCCAGTAGTATTGGGACTAGTCGTTCAGATACGCAGTATTTT. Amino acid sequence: CASSIGTSRSDTQYF.

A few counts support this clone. The CDR3 loop reads CASSLFTSVSYNEQFF. The CDR3 DNA is TGTGCCAGCAGCTTATTTACGTCTGTCTCCTACAATGAGCAGTTCTTC. The rearrangement joins TRBV7-8 to TRBJ2-1; D is unresolved. Germline CDR1 SGHVS, CDR2 FQNEAQ. Trimming took off 2 bases at V and 0 bases at J, with 11 bases between the two ends. CDR3 size: 16 residues.

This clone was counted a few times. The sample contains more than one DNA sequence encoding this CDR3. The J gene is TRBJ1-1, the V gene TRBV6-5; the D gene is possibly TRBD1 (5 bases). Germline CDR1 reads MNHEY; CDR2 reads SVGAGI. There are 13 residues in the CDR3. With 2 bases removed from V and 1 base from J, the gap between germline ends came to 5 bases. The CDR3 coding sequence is TGTGCCAGCAGTTACGGGACGAACACTGAAGCTTTCTTT. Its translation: CASSYGTNTEAFF.

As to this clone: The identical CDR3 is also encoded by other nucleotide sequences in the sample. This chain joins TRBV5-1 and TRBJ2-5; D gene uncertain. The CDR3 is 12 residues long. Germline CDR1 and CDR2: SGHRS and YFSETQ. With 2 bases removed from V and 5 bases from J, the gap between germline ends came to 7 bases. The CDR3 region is CASSFNGETQYF. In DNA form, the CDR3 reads TGCGCCAGCAGCTTTAACGGGGAGACCCAGTACTTC.

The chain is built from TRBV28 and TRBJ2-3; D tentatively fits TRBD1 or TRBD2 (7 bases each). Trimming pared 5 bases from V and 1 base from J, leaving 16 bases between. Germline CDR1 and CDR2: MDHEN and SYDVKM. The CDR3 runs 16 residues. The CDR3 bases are TGTGCCAGCAGTCCGACAGGGAGGGGAGGCACAGATACGCAGTATTTT. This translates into CASSPTGRGGTDTQYF.

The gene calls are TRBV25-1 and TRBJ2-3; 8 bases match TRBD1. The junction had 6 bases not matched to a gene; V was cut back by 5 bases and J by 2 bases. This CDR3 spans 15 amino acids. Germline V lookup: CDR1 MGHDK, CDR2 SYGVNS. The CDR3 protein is CASSQDRGDTDTQYF. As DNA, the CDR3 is TGTGCCAGCAGTCAAGACAGGGGAGACACAGATACGCAGTATTTT. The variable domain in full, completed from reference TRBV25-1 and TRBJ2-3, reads EADIYQTPRYLVIGTGKKITLECSQTMGHDKMYWYQQDPGMELHLIHYSYGVNSTEKGDLSSESTVSRIRTEHFPLTLESARPSHTSQYLCASSQDRGDTDTQYFGPGTRLTVL.